The 23 T cell receptor beta chains listed next were all sequenced from one sample in a study of CXCR4 blockade with PD-1 therapy in pancreatic cancer. Libraries were prepared by immunoSEQ multiplex PCR; TCRdb keeps only in-frame clonotypes and omits some of them. The profile shows a few thousand clones, about 40% of them singletons. Sequencing was performed on tumor tissue. These receptors were taken from a human donor with pancreatic ductal adenocarcinoma.

J is TRBJ2-1 and V is TRBV14; unclear D gene. This CDR3 is built from 13 residues. Germline assignment: CDR1 SGHDN and CDR2 FVKESK. Trimming took off 4 bases at V and 4 bases at J, with 8 bases between the two ends. The CDR3 is CASSPGPYNEQFF. The DNA of the CDR3 is TGTGCCAGCAGCCCGGGCCCTTACAATGAGCAGTTCTTC.

A note on this clone: One end of the junction fails to match germline, which may point to a read error. The chain couples TRBV7-7 to TRBJ2-7; a weak D match, TRBD1 (5 bases). The CDR3 has 14 amino acids. Germline V CDR1 and CDR2: SSHAT, FNYEAQ (reference sequence). In DNA, the CDR3 is TGTGCTAGCAGCTTAGACACAGGTCCCTACGAGCAGTACTTC. This translates into CASSLDTGPYEQYF.

CDR3 DNA: TGTGCCAGCAGTGCAACAGACAGGGGGCTCTACGAGCAGTACTTC. Its protein product is CASSATDRGLYEQYF. The rearrangement joins TRBV25-1 to TRBJ2-7; TRBD1 aligns across 10 bases. Germline CDR1 is MGHDK and CDR2 is SYGVNS. The CDR3 consists of 15 residues. V trimming: 4 bases; J trimming: 3 bases; junction bases outside the gene matches: 6.

The chain employs TRBV6-8 and TRBJ1-4; D call uncertain. The germline gives CDR1 MNHGY, CDR2 SAAAGT. Between the trimmed V and J ends, which lost 4 bases and 6 bases, there was a span of 12 bases. The CDR3 length is 14 residues. CDR3 in amino acids: CASSSADEYEKLFF. DNA for the CDR3: TGTGCCAGCAGTTCGGCGGACGAGTATGAAAAACTGTTTTTT.

This sequence joins TRBV10-2 and TRBJ2-2; TRBD1 matches at 10 bases. The length of the CDR3 is 15 residues. Germline-derived CDR1 and CDR2 are WSHSY and SAAADI. Trimming removed 8 bases from V and 3 bases from J; junction bases left unmatched: 6. The DNA of the CDR3 is TGCGCCAGCCGACGAGGGACAGGGGACACCGGGGAGCTGTTTTTT. Translating gives CASRRGTGDTGELFF.

In its sample, this clone was seen a few times. V gene TRBV6-8 combines with J gene TRBJ2-3; 12 nucleotides align to TRBD2. The CDR3 extends over 17 amino acids. V shed 5 bases, J shed 2 bases, and the junction held 8 bases outside the gene matches. The germline V gene has CDR1 MNHGY and CDR2 SAAAGT. DNA of the CDR3: TGTGCCAGCAGTAAGACTAGCGGGGGCCCAAACACAGATACGCAGTATTTT. Its translation: CASSKTSGGPNTDTQYF.

This rearrangement joins TRBV25-1 to TRBJ2-7; 7 bases fit TRBD1. CDR1 is MGHDK and CDR2 is SYGVNS in the germline V gene. V shed 8 bases, J shed 3 bases, and the junction held 7 bases outside the gene matches. This CDR3 region has 13 residues. This CDR3 reads CASGRQGLYEQYF. The CDR3 DNA follows: TGTGCCAGCGGTAGACAGGGCCTCTACGAGCAGTACTTC.

This chain links TRBV29-1 with TRBJ1-2; TRBD1 might be the D (5 bases). CDR1 SQVTM and CDR2 ANQGSEA come from the germline V gene. V was cut by 7 bases and J by 0 bases, with 9 bases left in between. This CDR3 spans 12 amino acids. The CDR3, as DNA: TGCAGCGCCGTGACAGCTAACTATGGCTACACCTTC. Its translation is CSAVTANYGYTF.

V and J are TRBV6-8 and TRBJ1-2; weak D call: TRBD1 (5 bases). Trimming took 7 bases from V and 0 from J, leaving 12 bases between them. CDR3 length: 14 amino acids. Germline CDR1 and CDR2: MNHGY and SAAAGT. Here the CDR3 reads CASMGGWSNYGYTF. The DNA of the CDR3 is TGTGCCAGCATGGGGGGTTGGTCTAACTATGGCTACACCTTC.

The chain uses TRBV11-3 and TRBJ1-4, with 8 bases matching TRBD1. The CDR3 sequence is 14 residues long. V gave up 8 bases and J gave up 7 bases; unmatched junction bases: 9. Germline V gene sequence: CDR1 SGHNT, CDR2 YENEEA. The CDR3 DNA is TGTGCCAGCGGCAACAGGGGGGCGATTGAAAAACTGTTTTTT. This codes for CASGNRGAIEKLFF.

This clone showed up just a few times. The genes are TRBV23-1 and TRBJ2-3; TRBD1 agrees at 9 bases. Being an ORF, TRBV23-1 has a function that is uncertain. J was trimmed by 1 base and V by 0 bases; bases with no gene match: 8. The CDR3 is 18 residues long. The CDR3 loop is CASSQSFKDRGGTDTQYF. The CDR3 coding sequence is TGCGCCAGCAGTCAATCGTTCAAGGACAGGGGAGGCACAGATACGCAGTATTTT.

There are a few counts of this clone. The chain has TRBV23-1 and TRBJ1-1; maybe TRBD1 (6 bases). TRBV23-1 is sorted into the ORF group, with uncertain function. V shed 6 bases and J shed 4 bases, with 21 bases lying between them. The CDR3 contains 16 residues. The CDR3 DNA follows: TGCGCCAGCAGCCAAGCAATGGGGGGCAGGGGCACTGAAGCTTTCTTT. Translation gives CASSQAMGGRGTEAFF.

By proportion, this clone is medium-sized. The rearrangement links TRBV12-2 to TRBJ2-3; the table's TRBD2 call for D was not verified on the DNA. TRBV12-2 is described as a pseudogene. The CDR3 totals 14 residues. The CDR3 region is CAASARDSTDTQYF. The CDR3 bases are TGTGCCGCCAGCGCGCGGGACTCCACAGATACGCAGTATTTT.

The rearrangement joins TRBV6-7 to TRBJ1-3; no clear D. TRBV6-7 is an ORF, and what it does is uncertain. V dropped 0 bases and J dropped 0 bases, with 9 bases sitting between them. The CDR3 length is 16 residues. CDR3 DNA sequence: TGTGCCAGCAGTTACTCGGCCCCGCCCTCTGGAAACACCATATATTTT. It encodes CASSYSAPPSGNTIYF.

This clone was detected only a few times. J is TRBJ2-5 and V is TRBV12-5; 8 bases are shared with TRBD1. Germline CDR1 reads LGHNT; CDR2 reads FRNRAP. The CDR3 length is 17 residues. J was trimmed by 0 bases and V by 6 bases; bases with no gene match: 12. The CDR3 loop is CASGHPRGLPYQETQYF. CDR3 sequence (DNA): TGTGCTAGTGGCCACCCCAGGGGGCTCCCGTACCAAGAGACCCAGTACTTC. The full variable domain, with the rest looked up from reference TRBV12-5 and TRBJ2-5, is DARVTQTPRHKVTEMGQEVTMRCQPILGHNTVFWYRQTMMQGLELLAYFRNRAPLDDSGMPKDRFSAEMPDATLATLKIQPSEPRDSAVYFCASGHPRGLPYQETQYFGPGTRLLVL.

The rearrangement uses TRBV10-2 and TRBJ2-5, with D possibly TRBD1 on 5 matching bases. The length of the CDR3 is 14 residues. Germline V gene data show CDR1 as WSHSY and CDR2 as SAAADI. V was cut by 6 bases and J by 5 bases, with 16 bases left in between. CDR3 amino acids: CASRRTRVGETQYF. The CDR3, as DNA: TGCGCCAGCAGGAGGACAAGAGTGGGGGAGACCCAGTACTTC.

The chain carries TRBV9 and TRBJ1-2; no clear D gene. The CDR3 consists of 12 residues. Trimming cost V 4 bases and J 8 bases, with 12 bases left between them. Germline CDR1 reads SGDLS; CDR2 reads YYNGEE. CDR3 in amino acids: CASSLSGEGYTF. In DNA, the CDR3 is TGTGCCAGCAGCCTCAGTGGGGAAGGCTACACCTTC.

In its sample, this clone was seen many times. The chain is built from TRBV11-3 and TRBJ1-2; D not resolved. Germline V CDR1 and CDR2: SGHNT, YENEEA. The CDR3 extends over 15 amino acids. V lost 1 base to trimming and J lost 5 bases, with 14 bases between them. The CDR3: CASSLVQRSSYGYTF. The CDR3 bases are TGTGCCAGCAGCTTAGTCCAGAGATCGTCTTATGGCTACACCTTC. Full variable domain (outside the CDR3, taken from reference TRBV11-3 and TRBJ1-2): EAGVVQSPRYKIIEKKQPVAFWCNPISGHNTLYWYLQNLGQGPELLIRYENEEAVDDSQLPKDRFSAERLKGVDSTLKIQPAELGDSAVYLCASSLVQRSSYGYTFGSGTRLTVV.

This sequence joins TRBV19 and TRBJ1-1; 8 nucleotides agree with TRBD1. Germline assignment: CDR1 LNHDA and CDR2 SQIVND (reference sequence). The CDR3 totals 15 residues. V gave up 2 bases and J gave up 4 bases; unmatched junction bases: 6. CDR3 in amino acids: CASSIRTGLGTEAFF. DNA of the CDR3: TGTGCCAGTAGTATACGGACAGGGCTGGGCACTGAAGCTTTCTTT.

This clone came up a few times. The chain joins TRBV6-8 to TRBJ1-6; no clear D. The CDR3 sequence is 13 residues long. The V and J ends lost 4 bases and 7 bases respectively, with 8 bases between them. CDR1 and CDR2 (germline): MNHGY, SAAAGT. CDR3 bases: TGTGCCAGCAGTTCCGAGTGGAATTCACCCCTCCACTTT. This sequence encodes CASSSEWNSPLHF.

The chain uses TRBV9 and TRBJ2-7, with TRBD2 as a possible D gene (5 bases). V lost 5 bases and J lost 0, with 12 bases in between. From germline, CDR1 is SGDLS and CDR2 YYNGEE. This CDR3 contains 14 residues. The chain's CDR3 is CASSDASLSYEQYF. The CDR3 coding sequence is TGTGCCAGCAGTGACGCTAGCCTCTCCTACGAGCAGTACTTC.

The rearrangement joins TRBV19 to TRBJ1-1, with TRBD1 as a possible D gene (5 bases). V was shortened by 6 bases and J by 7 bases, with 12 bases between the two germline ends. The CDR3 covers 12 residues. Germline V lookup: CDR1 LNHDA, CDR2 SQIVND (reference sequence). This CDR3 is CASSQGFSEAFF. CDR3 in DNA: TGTGCCAGTAGCCAGGGCTTCAGTGAAGCTTTCTTT.

This clone was seen once. V usage is TRBV10-1 and J usage is TRBJ1-1, with no clear D. The V gene's germline CDR1 is WNHNN and CDR2 SYGVQD (reference sequence). V lost 6 bases, J lost 1 base, and 9 bases lay in between. This CDR3 contains 13 residues. This CDR3 reads CASRLGRNTEAFF. DNA of the CDR3: TGCGCCAGCAGACTAGGACGGAACACTGAAGCTTTCTTT.